The rows below give T cell receptor beta chains drawn from one sample of a study of shared clonotypes between healthy human individuals. TCRdb's table, derived via immunoSEQ multiplex PCR, lists solely in-frame clones and lacks some. The table lists 2 million to 2.5 million clones, about 95% of them singletons. Material for sequencing was naive CD4+ T cells sorted from blood. All receptors come from a man younger than 35 in good health. Each CDR3 is given with its conserved first and last residue. The order of the fields is J gene, V gene, CDR3 protein.

TRBJ1-6 TRBV9 CASSPMDRVESPLHF
TRBJ1-2 TRBV7-2 CASSLAVNRLNYGYTF
TRBJ2-7 TRBV5-1 CASSMDWVGYEQYF
TRBJ1-3 TRBV4-1 CASSRLTGVTGNTIYF
TRBJ2-2 TRBV5-6 CASSWGQNTGELFF
TRBJ2-1 TRBV28 CASSLAPGYNEQFF
TRBJ2-3 TRBV30 CAGDRGFTDTQYF
TRBJ1-5 TRBV5-1 CASSLEGSGSNQPQHF
TRBJ2-4 TRBV10-3 CAISRDREDKNIQYF
TRBJ2-1 TRBV6-1 CASSDSGTGGRYNEQFF
TRBJ2-7 TRBV6-5 CASSSSSGGPLYEQYF
TRBJ2-7 TRBV4-3 CASSQDGGAYEQYF
TRBJ2-2 TRBV10-3 CAISEFLGNTGELFF
TRBJ2-1 TRBV25-1 CASGPISYNEQFF
TRBJ2-7 TRBV11-2 CASTSGGSEQYF
TRBJ2-5 TRBV19 CASSAGTGWETQYF
TRBJ2-4 TRBV5-1 CASSLTGATVAKNIQYF
TRBJ1-2 TRBV10-3 CATGGSRDGYTF
TRBJ1-2 TRBV5-1 CASSHTQGLGANYGYTF
TRBJ1-5 TRBV7-2 CASSRRWGGDQPQHF
TRBJ2-7 TRBV18 CASSRRLAETYEQYF
TRBJ2-1 TRBV4-3 CASSQDRLYNEQFF
TRBJ2-4 TRBV9 CASSVEGGTIQYF
TRBJ2-3 TRBV18 CASSPGVAADTQYF
TRBJ2-4 TRBV12-5 CASGLVRGGKNIQYF